The 19 T cell receptor beta chains presented below share a single source sample, sequenced in a study of shared clonotypes between healthy human individuals. The data were produced by immunoSEQ multiplex PCR, yet TCRdb's version contains in-frame clones alone and is incomplete. Of approximately 980,000 clones in the sample, more than 75% were seen once. Sequencing input: memory CD4+ T cells sorted from blood. The subset: CD45RA-negative fraction. The receptors stem from a man aged 18 to 30 in good health.

V is TRBV7-8 and J is TRBJ1-6, with 10 bases identical to TRBD1. The ends lost 5 bases at V and 11 bases at J; junction bases unmatched: 15. The CDR3 contains 17 residues. CDR1 and CDR2 from the germline V gene are SGHVS and FQNEAQ. The CDR3 here is CASSRSPGQGNMAPLHF. DNA of the CDR3: TGTGCCAGCAGCCGAAGCCCGGGACAGGGGAATATGGCACCCCTCCACTTT.

J is TRBJ2-3 and V is TRBV4-3, with TRBD2 matching 9 bases. V shed 1 base and J 4 bases; nucleotides not matched to a gene: 6. In germline, CDR1 is LGHNA, CDR2 YSLEER. The length of the CDR3 is 16 residues. CDR3 in DNA: TGCGCCAGCAGCCAAGTTAGGGGACTAGCCCCAGATACGCAGTATTTT. It translates to CASSQVRGLAPDTQYF.

This clone appeared a single time. The chain employs TRBV11-2 and TRBJ2-3; D may be TRBD2 (6 bases). Germline loops: CDR1 SGHAT, CDR2 FQNNGV. The V end was cut by 1 base, the J end by 2 bases, with 16 bases between. The CDR3 extends over 17 amino acids. The CDR3 coding sequence is TGTGCCAGCAGCTTAGGGGCTGGGACTTATAACACAGATACGCAGTATTTT. Its translation: CASSLGAGTYNTDTQYF.

The chain carries TRBV30 and TRBJ2-4, with 8 bases lining up with TRBD2. Trimming removed 5 bases from V and 9 bases from J; junction bases left unmatched: 9. The CDR3 is 13 amino acids. Germline V CDR1 and CDR2: GTSNPN, SVGIG (reference sequence). The CDR3 sequence: CAWAAGGGSIQYF. CDR3 DNA: TGTGCCTGGGCCGCCGGGGGGGGAAGCATTCAGTACTTC.

The count of this clone is one. V and J are TRBV11-1 and TRBJ2-1; 8 bases match TRBD1. CDR3 size: 14 residues. V was clipped by 5 bases and J by 7 bases; unmatched bases: 7. Germline lookup yields CDR1 SGHAT and CDR2 FQDESV (reference sequence). This CDR3 is CASSLQGGKNEQFF. The CDR3 DNA is TGTGCCAGCAGCCTACAGGGGGGCAAAAATGAGCAGTTCTTC.

The V and J genes are TRBV7-2 and TRBJ2-4; D unclear. CDR3 length: 16 amino acids. Trimming shortened V by 2 bases and J by 0 bases, and 11 bases separated the two germline ends. Per the germline V gene, CDR1 is SGHTA and CDR2 is FQGNSA. In nucleotides, the CDR3 is TGTGCCAGCAGCTTACCCCTATCGCTAGCCAAAAACATTCAGTACTTC. Protein: CASSLPLSLAKNIQYF. Full variable domain (rest looked up from reference TRBV7-2 and TRBJ2-4): GAGVSQSPSNKVTEKGKDVELRCDPISGHTALYWYRQSLGQGLEFLIYFQGNSAPDKSGLPSDRFSAERTGGSVSTLTIQRTQQEDSAVYLCASSLPLSLAKNIQYFGAGTRLSVL.

The sample holds one count of this clone. The chain uses TRBV19 and TRBJ2-5, with 7 nucleotides matching TRBD2. The CDR3 sequence is 14 residues long. Trimming at V came to 3 bases and at J to 2 bases, leaving 3 bases not matched to a gene. Germline V gene lookup returns CDR1 LNHDA and CDR2 SQIVND (reference sequence). For the CDR3, the DNA is TGTGCCAGTAGTATCCAAGCGGGACAAGAGACCCAGTACTTC. This gives the protein CASSIQAGQETQYF.

The V gene is TRBV10-2, the J gene TRBJ2-1; D is perhaps TRBD2 (5 bases). V dropped 7 bases and J dropped 6 bases, with 16 bases sitting between them. This CDR3 is 14 amino acids long. Germline CDR1 and CDR2: WSHSY and SAAADI. Here the CDR3 reads CASMEFTGINEQFF. CDR3 in DNA: TGCGCCAGCATGGAGTTTACGGGGATCAATGAGCAGTTCTTC.

This chain joins TRBV9 and TRBJ2-2; D gene unclear. Per germline, CDR1 SGDLS and CDR2 YYNGEE. Trimming pared 0 bases from V and 2 bases from J, leaving 17 bases between. This CDR3 region has 18 residues. The CDR3 nucleotides read TGTGCCAGCAGCGTAGCCCCCGAGAGGTCTTTTAACACCGGGGAGCTGTTTTTT. Encoded protein: CASSVAPERSFNTGELFF.

With respect to this clone: One end of the junction is discordant with germline, which a read error may explain. The chain carries TRBV6-5 and TRBJ2-7; D remains ambiguous. The CDR3 has 12 residues. The germline V gene has CDR1 MNHEY and CDR2 SVGAGI. CDR3 residues: CAISGDSYEQYF. CDR3 nucleotides: TGTGCCATCAGTGGAGACTCCTACGAGCAGTACTTC.

This chain joins TRBV2 and TRBJ2-3, with 8 bases lining up with TRBD1. The CDR3 has 15 residues. Per germline, CDR1 SNHLY and CDR2 FYNNEI. The ends lost 2 bases at V and 6 bases at J; junction bases unmatched: 7. The CDR3 region is CASSESRGRVDTQYF. CDR3 sequence (DNA): TGTGCCAGCAGTGAAAGCAGGGGGCGAGTTGATACGCAGTATTTT.

V and J are TRBV6-6 and TRBJ1-6; 8 positions match TRBD1. The CDR3 is 13 residues long. Trimming cost V 5 bases and J 8 bases; bases outside gene matches: 2. CDR1 is MNHNY, CDR2 SVGAGI, per germline (reference sequence). The CDR3 sequence is CASSDRGDSPLHF. For the CDR3, the DNA is TGTGCCAGCAGTGACAGGGGAGATTCACCCCTCCACTTT.

J is TRBJ2-7 and V is TRBV19, with D possibly being TRBD2 (5 bases). The germline V gene has CDR1 LNHDA and CDR2 SQIVND (reference sequence). V dropped 6 bases and J dropped 4 bases, with 16 bases sitting between them. This CDR3 is built from 14 residues. Here the CDR3 reads CASSPRTAVYEQYF. For the CDR3, the DNA is TGTGCCAGTAGCCCCCGGACTGCCGTATACGAGCAGTACTTC.

This clone was detected only a few times. The rearrangement links TRBV5-1 to TRBJ2-1, with D possibly being TRBD2 (5 bases). The ends were cut back, 1 base at V and 9 bases at J, with 17 bases in the middle. The CDR3 runs to 15 residues. CDR1 and CDR2 (germline): SGHRS, YFSETQ. CDR3 sequence (DNA): TGCGCCAGCAGCTTGTCCTCGCAACCTGGGAGTGAGCAGTTCTTC. Residues: CASSLSSQPGSEQFF.

This clone was recorded only once. The genes are TRBV30 and TRBJ2-5, with 9 bases identical to TRBD2. The CDR3 loop spans 16 amino acids. Looked up from germline, CDR1 is GTSNPN and CDR2 is SVGIG (reference sequence). Trimming at V came to 0 bases and at J to 5 bases, leaving 10 bases not matched to a gene. CDR3 DNA sequence: TGTGCCTGGAGTGTAGGAGGTTTCGGACTAGCGGAGACCCAGTACTTC. This sequence encodes CAWSVGGFGLAETQYF.

The rearrangement joins TRBV21-1 to TRBJ2-2; no check of the table's D call, TRBD2, against the DNA was made. TRBV21-1 is assigned pseudogene status. The CDR3 has 20 amino acids. In DNA form, the CDR3 reads TGTGCCAGCAGCAGTTTGCAGTACACTCTAGCGGCTATAAACACCGGGGAGCTGTTTTTT. Its translation: CASSSLQYTLAAINTGELFF.

The rearrangement joins TRBV7-2 to TRBJ2-4; D call uncertain. This CDR3 is 15 amino acids long. Trimming removed 5 bases from V and 4 bases from J, with 15 bases in between. Per the germline V gene, CDR1 is SGHTA and CDR2 is FQGNSA. The CDR3 coding sequence is TGTGCCAGCAGCCCCGGTGGGGTCGGAAAAAACATTCAGTACTTC. Protein product: CASSPGGVGKNIQYF.

The chain couples TRBV5-1 to TRBJ1-1; tentative D call: TRBD1 (5 bases). The germline V gene has CDR1 SGHRS and CDR2 YFSETQ. Trimming took off 4 bases at V and 0 bases at J, with 13 bases between the two ends. CDR3 length equals 15 residues. The DNA of the CDR3 is TGCGCCAGCAGCGAAAATAAGGGGATGAACACTGAAGCTTTCTTT. Translating it yields CASSENKGMNTEAFF.

Worth noting for this clone: The sample has other DNA sequences that encode this CDR3 too. V and J are TRBV30 and TRBJ1-5; D ambiguous. This CDR3 has 12 amino acids. CDR1 is GTSNPN, CDR2 SVGIG, per germline (reference sequence). The germline V and J ends were trimmed by 0 bases and 3 bases, with 3 bases remaining between them. This CDR3 reads CAWSVDNQPQHF. The CDR3, as DNA: TGTGCCTGGAGTGTAGACAATCAGCCCCAGCATTTT.